This T cell receptor beta chain was documented in a study of cytomegalovirus exposure and HLA in healthy donors. The germline gives CDR1 SNHLY, CDR2 FYNNEI. Trimming shortened V by 4 bases and J by 2 bases, and 7 bases separated the two germline ends. The CDR3 runs to 13 residues. Turning to this clone: The antigen remains undetermined.

The primer mix had 60 Vbeta and 13 Jbeta primers. TCRdb's table, derived via immunoSEQ multiplex PCR, lists solely in-frame clones and lacks some. This sample has fewer than 120,000 clones; more than 65% occur once, and the top ten carry around 15%. Whole-study findings and limits: The authors later found TCR association rates varying by HLA locus, with DRB1 most and HLA-C fewest.

The material sequenced was PBMCs. The receptor was isolated from a man aged 30-40 years in good health and CMV-seropositive. This chain uses TRBV2 with TRBJ2-3; tentatively, D is TRBD2 (6 bases). Written as DNA, the CDR3 is TGTGCCAGCAGTGGGGACTTCACAGATACGCAGTATTTT. Its translation: CASSGDFTDTQYF.